The 27 T cell receptor beta chains reported below all come from one sample, sequenced in a study of T cells in localized non-small cell lung cancer. Data came from immunoSEQ multiplex PCR; TCRdb stores just in-frame clones and leaves some out. The sample holds approximately 65,000 clones, about four fifths seen once. This material consisted of PBMCs, taken before any cancer treatment. The receptor source for this set is a man between 40 and 75 years old with stage II lung adenocarcinoma.

This sequence joins TRBV6-5 and TRBJ2-7; D uncertain. The CDR3 is 15 residues long. Germline values: CDR1 MNHEY, CDR2 SVGAGI. Trimming stripped 0 bases from V and 3 bases from J, with 12 bases between. This CDR3 is CASSYSAPNIYEQYF. The CDR3 DNA reads as TGTGCCAGCAGTTACTCGGCGCCTAACATCTACGAGCAGTACTTC.

This clone showed up just a few times. CDR3 sequence (DNA): TGTGCCAGCTCACCACAGGGTCCGGGTGGCTATGGCTACACCTTC. Protein sequence: CASSPQGPGGYGYTF. The chain links TRBV18 to TRBJ1-2, with D unresolved. CDR3 length: 15 residues. V lost 1 base, J lost 4 bases, and 13 bases lay in between. Germline V gives CDR1 KGHSH, CDR2 LQKENI.

The chain couples TRBV30 to TRBJ1-1; D is undetermined. This CDR3 contains 11 residues. Per the germline V gene, CDR1 is GTSNPN and CDR2 is SVGIG (reference sequence). The ends were cut back, 2 bases at V and 5 bases at J, with 6 bases in the middle. Here the CDR3 DNA reads TGTGCCTGGAGTCGGGAGACTGAAGCTTTCTTT. Translated, it gives CAWSRETEAFF.

The chain is built from TRBV15 and TRBJ2-5; D is uncertain. The CDR3 runs to 14 residues. Trimming cost V 8 bases and J 1 base, with 14 bases left between them. Germline values: CDR1 LNHNV, CDR2 YYDKDF (reference sequence). Here the CDR3 DNA reads TGTGCCACCCTCGGCACAGTCGGCCAAGAGACCCAGTACTTC. Translation: CATLGTVGQETQYF. The full variable domain, with the rest looked up from reference TRBV15 and TRBJ2-5, is DAMVIQNPRYQVTQFGKPVTLSCSQTLNHNVMYWYQQKSSQAPKLLFHYYDKDFNNEADTPDNFQSRRPNTSFCFLDIRSPGLGDTAMYLCATLGTVGQETQYFGPGTRLLVL.

The chain has TRBV10-3 and TRBJ1-2; D gene unclear. V gave up 8 bases and J gave up 2 bases, with 6 bases separating them. Germline V gene sequence: CDR1 ENHRY, CDR2 SYGVKD. The CDR3 spans 11 residues. The CDR3 is CAIGQNYGYTF. CDR3 nucleotide sequence: TGTGCCATCGGGCAGAACTATGGCTACACCTTC.

As for this clone: An end of the junction does not agree with germline; a read error may underlie this. The rearrangement links TRBV5-8 to TRBJ1-2, with 7 bases aligning to TRBD1. This CDR3 contains 18 residues. Germline V gives CDR1 SGHTS, CDR2 YDEGEE. The CDR3 is CASSLLRGQGTPFYRYTF. The DNA of the CDR3 is TGTGCCAGCAGCCTGTTGAGGGGGCAGGGGACCCCTTTCTATCGCTACACCTTC.

CDR3 bases: TGCGCCAGCAGCTTGGGAGGCGATGGGACGCAGTATTTT. Protein product: CASSLGGDGTQYF. This chain connects TRBV5-1 to TRBJ2-3; D ambiguous. The CDR3 totals 13 residues. Germline assignment: CDR1 SGHRS and CDR2 YFSETQ. Deletions cut 0 bases from V and 9 bases from J, with 11 bases between.

The chain uses TRBV5-6 and TRBJ1-4, with D possibly being TRBD1 (5 bases). V dropped 7 bases and J dropped 5 bases, with 9 bases sitting between them. The length of the CDR3 is 12 residues. Germline V gene lookup returns CDR1 SGHDT and CDR2 YYEEEE. The CDR3 coding sequence is TGTGCCAGCCGGTGGGGCAATGAAAAACTGTTTTTT. Amino acids: CASRWGNEKLFF.

V usage is TRBV18 and J usage is TRBJ1-1; D is possibly TRBD1 (5 bases). Trimming took off 3 bases at V and 5 bases at J, with 19 bases between the two ends. This CDR3 contains 16 residues. Germline V gives CDR1 KGHSH, CDR2 LQKENI. In DNA form, the CDR3 reads TGTGCCAGCTCACCGGTTAGGGGAGGGGATGAGACTGAAGCTTTCTTT. This sequence encodes CASSPVRGGDETEAFF.

The J gene is TRBJ2-7, the V gene TRBV5-4; 8 bases are a match to TRBD2. The CDR3 runs to 14 residues. V lost 1 base, J lost 5 bases, and 5 bases stayed unmatched. Germline V gene data show CDR1 as SGHNT and CDR2 as YYREEE (reference sequence). CDR3 DNA: TGTGCCAGCAGCTTGAACGGGAGGGCCCACGAGCAGTACTTC. Protein: CASSLNGRAHEQYF. The full variable domain, with the rest looked up from reference TRBV5-4 and TRBJ2-7, is ETGVTQSPTHLIKTRGQQVTLRCSSQSGHNTVSWYQQALGQGPQFIFQYYREEENGRGNFPPRFSGLQFPNYSSELNVNALELDDSALYLCASSLNGRAHEQYFGPGTRLTVT.

The chain joins TRBV10-3 to TRBJ2-1; D not resolved. The CDR3 runs 14 residues. Germline CDR1 is ENHRY and CDR2 is SYGVKD. V shed 0 bases and J shed 4 bases, with 7 bases lying between them. In DNA, the CDR3 is TGTGCCATCAGTGAGTCGAAAGGGTACAATGAGCAGTTCTTC. It encodes CAISESKGYNEQFF.

V and J are TRBV7-2 and TRBJ2-3, with 11 bases matching TRBD2. The CDR3 covers 18 residues. V was clipped by 3 bases and J by 4 bases; unmatched bases: 12. CDR1 SGHTA and CDR2 FQGNSA come from the germline V gene. The CDR3 reads CASSFLRAGTSGSDTQYF. In DNA, the CDR3 is TGTGCCAGCAGCTTTTTGAGAGCCGGGACTAGCGGTTCAGATACGCAGTATTTT.

The rearrangement joins TRBV5-6 to TRBJ2-5, with TRBD2 as a possible D gene (5 bases). The ends were cut back, 3 bases at V and 5 bases at J, with 17 bases in the middle. The germline gives CDR1 SGHDT, CDR2 YYEEEE. The CDR3 is 15 residues long. CDR3 sequence: CASSYGLVKSETQYF. The CDR3 coding sequence is TGTGCCAGCAGCTACGGACTCGTAAAATCTGAGACCCAGTACTTC. Full variable domain (remainder filled in from reference TRBV5-6 and TRBJ2-5): DAGVTQSPTHLIKTRGQQVTLRCSPKSGHDTVSWYQQALGQGPQFIFQYYEEEERQRGNFPDRFSGHQFPNYSSELNVNALLLGDSALYLCASSYGLVKSETQYFGPGTRLLVL.

The CDR3 loop reads CASSVGLAGSLYEQYF. The CDR3 nucleotides are TGTGCCAGCAGCGTAGGGCTAGCGGGATCTCTCTACGAGCAGTACTTC. The chain employs TRBV9 and TRBJ2-7; 9 bases align to TRBD2. V dropped 0 bases and J dropped 3; count of bases not matched to a gene: 7. The CDR3 covers 16 residues. Germline V gives CDR1 SGDLS, CDR2 YYNGEE.

The chain has TRBV6-1 and TRBJ2-3; 7 bases fit TRBD2. V lost 7 bases to trimming and J lost 0 bases; unmatched junction nucleotides: 4. Germline V gives CDR1 MNHNS, CDR2 SASEGT. This CDR3 has 14 residues. The CDR3 DNA sequence: TGTGCCAGCACGGGAGGACCCAGCACAGATACGCAGTATTTT. As protein: CASTGGPSTDTQYF.

The genes are TRBV19 and TRBJ2-7, with a tentative D call TRBD1 (6 bases). The germline CDR1 and CDR2 sequences are LNHDA and SQIVND (reference sequence). V lost 4 bases and J 4 bases, leaving 14 bases between the germline ends. This CDR3 is 14 amino acids long. In DNA, the CDR3 is TGTGCCAGTAGTAGATCCGGGACAAGTTACGAGCAGTACTTC. Protein product: CASSRSGTSYEQYF.

This clone is a singleton in its sample. The chain employs TRBV27 and TRBJ2-1; D not resolved. This CDR3 region has 13 residues. V dropped 4 bases and J dropped 4 bases, with 8 bases sitting between them. Germline V CDR1 and CDR2: MNHEY, SMNVEV (reference sequence). CDR3 DNA sequence: TGTGCCAGCAGTTCCGGACCGTACAATGAGCAGTTCTTC. It is translated as CASSSGPYNEQFF.

This chain connects TRBV11-3 to TRBJ1-2; unclear D gene. V was cut by 1 base and J by 4 bases, with 16 bases left in between. CDR1 SGHNT and CDR2 YENEEA come from the germline V gene. The CDR3 covers 16 residues. CDR3 in amino acids: CASSLVLEGKSYGYTF. CDR3 in DNA: TGTGCCAGCAGCTTAGTTCTCGAGGGCAAGAGCTATGGCTACACCTTC.

This clone was observed once. The DNA of the CDR3 is TGTGCCAGCAGTGAAGCCCAGACTTATAGCAATCAGCCCCAGCATTTT. Its translation: CASSEAQTYSNQPQHF. This chain joins TRBV6-1 and TRBJ1-5; no clear D. V lost 0 bases and J 0 bases, leaving 9 bases between the germline ends. This CDR3 comprises 16 residues. CDR1 and CDR2 from the germline V gene are MNHNS and SASEGT.

The CDR3 DNA is TGTGCCTGGAGCCCACAGGTGAATGAAAAACTGTTTTTT. Protein: CAWSPQVNEKLFF. This chain links TRBV30 with TRBJ1-4, with a weak D call TRBD1 (5 bases). CDR3 size: 13 residues. Germline values: CDR1 GTSNPN, CDR2 SVGIG (reference sequence). Trimming removed 3 bases at V and 5 bases at J, with 10 bases between.

V usage is TRBV30 and J usage is TRBJ1-1; possibly TRBD1 for D (5 bases). V was pared by 6 bases and J by 1 base, with 6 bases between. In germline, CDR1 is GTSNPN, CDR2 SVGIG (reference sequence). CDR3 length: 11 residues. CDR3 coding DNA: TGTGCCTGTGGACAGAACACTGAAGCTTTCTTT. Residues: CACGQNTEAFF. The complete variable domain, with remaining parts taken from reference TRBV30 and TRBJ1-1, reads SQTIHQWPATLVQPVGSPLSLECTVEGTSNPNLYWYRQAAGRGLQLLFYSVGIGQISSEVPQNLSASRPQDRQFILSSKKLLLSDSGFYLCACGQNTEAFFGQGTRLTVV.

V usage is TRBV7-9 and J usage is TRBJ2-1; 8 nucleotides match TRBD1. V gave up 1 base and J gave up 2 bases; unmatched junction bases: 1. Looked up from germline, CDR1 is SEHNR and CDR2 is FQNEAQ (reference sequence). This CDR3 has 15 residues. CDR3 DNA: TGTGCCAGCAGCTTAGGACAGGGGACCTACAATGAGCAGTTCTTC. This codes for CASSLGQGTYNEQFF.

This clone was found a few times. V gene TRBV19 combines with J gene TRBJ1-1; 9 bases align to TRBD1. V dropped 6 bases and J dropped 10; count of bases not matched to a gene: 6. The germline CDR1 and CDR2 sequences are LNHDA and SQIVND (reference sequence). This CDR3 spans 12 amino acids. As DNA, the CDR3 is TGTGCCAGTAGACAACAGGGGGCTGGAGCTTTCTTT. This sequence encodes CASRQQGAGAFF.

The chain carries TRBV30 and TRBJ2-7, with D hard to call. Trimming stripped 4 bases from V and 0 bases from J, with 4 bases between. The V gene's germline CDR1 is GTSNPN and CDR2 SVGIG (reference sequence). The CDR3 length is 11 residues. CDR3 DNA: TGTGCCTGGAAACTCTCCTACGAGCAGTACTTC. This gives the protein CAWKLSYEQYF.

This clone has a handful of counts. The V call is TRBV11-2, the J call TRBJ1-2; unclear D gene. Germline-derived CDR1 and CDR2 are SGHAT and FQNNGV. The CDR3 length is 13 residues. The V end lost 1 base, the J end lost 4 bases, and 7 bases lay between the germline ends. CDR3 sequence: CASSLGESYGYTF. CDR3 in DNA: TGTGCCAGCAGCTTAGGAGAGAGCTATGGCTACACCTTC.

The chain has TRBV6-6 and TRBJ1-1; D remains unclear. The V gene lost 2 bases and the J gene lost 6 bases, with 13 bases spanning the gap. This CDR3 region has 14 residues. Germline V CDR1 and CDR2: MNHNY, SVGAGI (reference sequence). The CDR3 DNA sequence: TGTGCCAGCAGTTACGGGCAGGTGAGGCCTGAAGCTTTCTTT. Translating gives CASSYGQVRPEAFF.

The V call is TRBV19, the J call TRBJ2-1; D is unclear. The CDR3 totals 11 residues. Trimming removed 8 bases from V and 0 bases from J, with 2 bases in between. Germline values: CDR1 LNHDA, CDR2 SQIVND (reference sequence). CDR3 DNA: TGTGCCAGTTCCTCCTACAATGAGCAGTTCTTC. It yields the protein CASSSYNEQFF.